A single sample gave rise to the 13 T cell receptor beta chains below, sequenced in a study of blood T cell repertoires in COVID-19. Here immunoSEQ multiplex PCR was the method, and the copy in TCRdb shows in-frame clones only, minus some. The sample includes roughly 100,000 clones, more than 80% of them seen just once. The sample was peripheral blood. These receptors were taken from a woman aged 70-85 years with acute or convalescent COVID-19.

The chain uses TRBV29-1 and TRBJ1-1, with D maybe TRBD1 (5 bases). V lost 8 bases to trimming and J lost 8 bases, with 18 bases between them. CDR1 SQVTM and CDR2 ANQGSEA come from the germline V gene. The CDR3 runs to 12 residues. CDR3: CSIRVGPREAFF. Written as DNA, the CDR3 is TGCAGCATCAGGGTCGGGCCCCGAGAAGCTTTCTTT.

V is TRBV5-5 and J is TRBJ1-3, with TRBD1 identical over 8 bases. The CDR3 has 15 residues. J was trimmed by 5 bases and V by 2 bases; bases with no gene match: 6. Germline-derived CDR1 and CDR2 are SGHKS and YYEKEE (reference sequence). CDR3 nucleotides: TGTGCCAGCAGCTTACCAGGGGGCGAAAGAAACACCATATATTTT. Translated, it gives CASSLPGGERNTIYF.

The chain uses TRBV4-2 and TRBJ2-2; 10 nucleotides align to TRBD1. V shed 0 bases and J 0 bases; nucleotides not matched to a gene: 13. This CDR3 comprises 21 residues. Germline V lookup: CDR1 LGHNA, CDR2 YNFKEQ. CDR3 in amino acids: CASSQDPGGTGDFANTGELFF. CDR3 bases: TGTGCCAGCAGCCAAGATCCCGGGGGGACAGGGGACTTCGCGAACACCGGGGAGCTGTTTTTT.

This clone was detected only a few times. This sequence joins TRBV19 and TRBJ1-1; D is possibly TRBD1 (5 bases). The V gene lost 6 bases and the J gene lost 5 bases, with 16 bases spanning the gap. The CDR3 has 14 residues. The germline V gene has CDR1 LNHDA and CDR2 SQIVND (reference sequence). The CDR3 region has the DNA TGTGCCAGTAGCACGGGGCTGGGAGGAACTGAAGCTTTCTTT. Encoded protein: CASSTGLGGTEAFF.

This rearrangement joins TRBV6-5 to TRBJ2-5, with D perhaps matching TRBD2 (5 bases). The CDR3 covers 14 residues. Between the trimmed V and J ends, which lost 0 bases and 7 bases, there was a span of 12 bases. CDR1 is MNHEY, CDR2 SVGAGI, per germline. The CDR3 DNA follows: TGTGCCAGCAGTTACTCGAGCGGCAAGGGGACCCAGTACTTC. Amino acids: CASSYSSGKGTQYF.

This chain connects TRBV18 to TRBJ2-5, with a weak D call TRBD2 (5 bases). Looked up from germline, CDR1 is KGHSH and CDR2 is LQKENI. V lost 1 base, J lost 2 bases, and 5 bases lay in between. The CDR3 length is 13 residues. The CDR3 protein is CASSPREQETQYF. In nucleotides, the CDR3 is TGTGCCAGCTCACCACGGGAGCAAGAGACCCAGTACTTC.

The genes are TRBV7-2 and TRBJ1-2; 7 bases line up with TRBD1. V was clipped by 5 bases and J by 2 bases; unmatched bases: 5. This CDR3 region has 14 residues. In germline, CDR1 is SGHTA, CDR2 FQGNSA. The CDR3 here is CASSPDRVNYGYTF. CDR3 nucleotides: TGTGCCAGCAGCCCCGACAGGGTCAACTATGGCTACACCTTC.

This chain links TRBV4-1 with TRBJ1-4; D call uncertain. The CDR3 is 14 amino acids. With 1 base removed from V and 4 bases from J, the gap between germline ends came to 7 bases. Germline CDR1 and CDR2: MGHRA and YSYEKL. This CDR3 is CASSQGEVNEKLFF. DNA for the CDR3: TGCGCCAGCAGCCAAGGGGAGGTTAATGAAAAACTGTTTTTT.

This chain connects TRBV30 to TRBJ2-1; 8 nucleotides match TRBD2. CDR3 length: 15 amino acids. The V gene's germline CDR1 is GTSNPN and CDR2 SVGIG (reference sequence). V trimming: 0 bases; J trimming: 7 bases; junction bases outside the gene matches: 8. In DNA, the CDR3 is TGTGCCTGGAGTGTCGGGGGGACTAGACGGAATGAGCAGTTCTTC. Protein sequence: CAWSVGGTRRNEQFF.

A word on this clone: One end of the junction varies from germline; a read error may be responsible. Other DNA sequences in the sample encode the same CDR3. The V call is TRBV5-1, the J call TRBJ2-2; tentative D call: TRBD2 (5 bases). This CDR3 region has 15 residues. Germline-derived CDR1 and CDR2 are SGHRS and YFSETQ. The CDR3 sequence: CASSLPGGLTGELFF. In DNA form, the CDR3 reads TGCGCCAGCAGCTTACCTGGTGGGCTCACCGGGGAGCTATTTTTT.

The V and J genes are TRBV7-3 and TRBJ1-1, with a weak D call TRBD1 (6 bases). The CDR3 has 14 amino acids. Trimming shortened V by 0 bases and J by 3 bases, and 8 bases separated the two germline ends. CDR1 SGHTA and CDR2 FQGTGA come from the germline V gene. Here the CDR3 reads CASSLTGAYTEAFF. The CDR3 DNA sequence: TGTGCCAGCAGCTTAACGGGGGCATACACTGAAGCTTTCTTT.

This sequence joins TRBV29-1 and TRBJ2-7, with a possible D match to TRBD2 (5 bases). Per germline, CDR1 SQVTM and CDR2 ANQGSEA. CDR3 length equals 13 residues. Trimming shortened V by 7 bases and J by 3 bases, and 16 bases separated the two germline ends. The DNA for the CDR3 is TGCAGCGCCCTAGAGGGTTCAGACTACGAGCAGTACTTC. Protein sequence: CSALEGSDYEQYF.

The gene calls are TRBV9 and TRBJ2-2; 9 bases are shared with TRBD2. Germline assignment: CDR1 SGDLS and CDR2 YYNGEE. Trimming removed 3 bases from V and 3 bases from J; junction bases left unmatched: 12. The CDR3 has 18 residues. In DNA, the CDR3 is TGTGCCAGCAGCGACCCCTTAGCGGGAGTCATTGACACCGGGGAGCTGTTTTTT. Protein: CASSDPLAGVIDTGELFF.